The T cell receptor beta chain described here comes from a study of T cell repertoires and Cas9 in healthy adults. Overall study findings and caveats: Reportedly, SpCas9-reactive effector T cell proliferation and function were mitigated by SpCas9-reactive Tregs in vitro.

As concerns this clone: Its antigen is as yet unknown.

Here immunoSEQ multiplex PCR was the method, and the copy in TCRdb shows in-frame clones only, minus some. This sample has about 13,000 clones, with roughly 89% found just once. Germline V gene lookup returns CDR1 LGHNA and CDR2 YSLEER. This CDR3 comprises 14 residues. V was trimmed by 0 bases and J by 5 bases, leaving 10 bases between them. The chain links TRBV4-3 to TRBJ1-2; a weak D match, TRBD1 (6 bases). The TCR was taken from a human donor in good health. The specimen was Tregs (CD4+, CD25+, CD127-, CD137-, CD154-) from PBMCs; culture status not recorded. The CDR3 region is CASSQDRTDYGYTF. CDR3 DNA sequence: TGCGCCAGCAGCCAAGATAGGACAGATTATGGCTACACCTTC.